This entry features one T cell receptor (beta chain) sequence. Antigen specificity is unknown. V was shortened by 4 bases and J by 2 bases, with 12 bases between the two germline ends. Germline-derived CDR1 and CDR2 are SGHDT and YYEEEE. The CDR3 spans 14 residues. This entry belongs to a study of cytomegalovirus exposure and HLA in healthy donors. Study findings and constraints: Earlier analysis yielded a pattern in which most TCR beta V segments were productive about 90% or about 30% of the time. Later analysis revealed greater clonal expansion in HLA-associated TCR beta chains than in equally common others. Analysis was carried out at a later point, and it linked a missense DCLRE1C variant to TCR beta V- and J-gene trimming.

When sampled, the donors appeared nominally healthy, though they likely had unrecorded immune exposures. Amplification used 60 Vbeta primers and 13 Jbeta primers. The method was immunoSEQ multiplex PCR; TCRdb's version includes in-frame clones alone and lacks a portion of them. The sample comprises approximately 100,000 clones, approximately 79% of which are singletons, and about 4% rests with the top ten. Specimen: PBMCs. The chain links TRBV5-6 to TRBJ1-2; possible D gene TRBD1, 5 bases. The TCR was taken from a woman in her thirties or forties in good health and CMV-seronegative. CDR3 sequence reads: CASSRGTENYGYTF. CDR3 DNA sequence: TGTGCCAGCAGCCGCGGGACGGAAAACTATGGCTACACCTTC.